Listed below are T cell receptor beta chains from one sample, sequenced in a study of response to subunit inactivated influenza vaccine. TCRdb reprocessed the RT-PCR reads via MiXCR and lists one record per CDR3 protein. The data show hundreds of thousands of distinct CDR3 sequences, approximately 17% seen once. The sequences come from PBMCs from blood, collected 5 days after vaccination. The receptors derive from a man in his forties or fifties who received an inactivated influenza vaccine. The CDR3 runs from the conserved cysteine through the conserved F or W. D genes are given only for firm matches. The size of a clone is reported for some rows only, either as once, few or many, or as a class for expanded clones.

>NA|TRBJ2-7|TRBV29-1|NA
CSGGDGLSYEQYF
TGCAGCGGCGGAGACGGTTTATCCTACGAGCAGTACTTC
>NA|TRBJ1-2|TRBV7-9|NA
CASSSRSYGYTF
TGTGCCAGCAGCTCCCGGAGCTATGGCTACACCTTC
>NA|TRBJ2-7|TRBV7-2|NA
CASSFPTGSEQYF
TGTGCCAGCAGCTTCCCCACAGGGTCCGAGCAGTACTTC
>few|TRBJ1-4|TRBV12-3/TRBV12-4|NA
CASSLTHGEKLFF
TGTGCCAGCAGCTTGACCCATGGTGAAAAACTGTTTTTT
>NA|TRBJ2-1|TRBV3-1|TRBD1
CASSHGTGTYNEQFF
TGTGCCAGCAGCCACGGGACAGGGACTTACAATGAGCAGTTCTTC
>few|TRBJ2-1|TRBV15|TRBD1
CATSRARRTGANEQFF
TGTGCCACCAGCAGAGCTCGCCGGACAGGGGCCAATGAGCAGTTCTTC
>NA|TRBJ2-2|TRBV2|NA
CAIAPGRAGELFF
TGTGCCATCGCACCGGGTCGGGCCGGGGAGCTGTTTTTT
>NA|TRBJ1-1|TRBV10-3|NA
CAISESPTSGQAEAFF
TGTGCCATCAGTGAGTCCCCCACTTCGGGTCAGGCTGAAGCTTTCTTT
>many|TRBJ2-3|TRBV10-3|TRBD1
CAISEGTGITDTQYF
TGTGCCATCAGTGAGGGGACAGGTATTACAGATACGCAGTATTTT
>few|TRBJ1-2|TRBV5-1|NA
CASSGLEAGGLYGYTF
TGCGCCAGCAGCGGGTTAGAAGCGGGGGGCCTCTATGGCTACACCTTC